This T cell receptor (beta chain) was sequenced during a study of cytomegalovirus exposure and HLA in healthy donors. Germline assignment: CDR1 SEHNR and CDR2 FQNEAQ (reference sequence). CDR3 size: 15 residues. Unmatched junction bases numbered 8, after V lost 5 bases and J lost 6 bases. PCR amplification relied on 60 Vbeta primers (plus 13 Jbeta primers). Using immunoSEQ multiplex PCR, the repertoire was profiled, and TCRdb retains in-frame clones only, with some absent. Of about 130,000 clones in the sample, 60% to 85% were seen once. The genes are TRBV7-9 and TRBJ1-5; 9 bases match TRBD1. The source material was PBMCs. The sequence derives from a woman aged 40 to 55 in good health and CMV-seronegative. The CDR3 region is CASSPSGTGSQPQHF. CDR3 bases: TGTGCCAGCAGCCCATCCGGGACAGGGAGTCAGCCCCAGCATTTT.